This T cell receptor (beta chain) is drawn from a study of beta chain features in type 1 diabetes. Notes on the study in general: For patients, the naive, central memory and Treg TCRB repertoires appeared more alike than for healthy donors. There was no resolution here of whether HLA type influences TCRB rearrangement.

Isolated RNA was reverse transcribed in full, so expressed TCRB transcripts were sequenced. Naive, central memory and regulatory T cell samples produced a mean of about 4 million reads. Using immunoSEQ multiplex PCR, the repertoire was profiled, and TCRdb retains in-frame clones only, with some absent. The table lists about 620,000 clones, around 16% of them singletons, with 0.093% in the top ten. In the case of this clone: Its target is not known.

Each of the CD4+ naive, central memory, regulatory and stem cell-like memory populations was sorted via CD45RO/CCR7/CD25/CD127/CD95/CD27. CDR3 length: 15 amino acids. CDR1 is KGHSH, CDR2 LQKENI, per germline. V lost 3 bases and J 6 bases, leaving 17 bases between the germline ends. This receptor was taken from a man between 18 and 29 years old in good health. This chain joins TRBV18 and TRBJ1-1; D may be TRBD1 (5 bases). Sequencing was performed on naive CD4+ T cells from blood. The CDR3 DNA is TGTGCCAGCTCACCGAGCCTGGATGGGGGATCTGAAGCTTTCTTT. Protein: CASSPSLDGGSEAFF.